Here is one T cell receptor (beta chain) with its context. The antigen is not known. The data originate from a study of regulatory T cells in long-lasting Graves disease. Study details: Persistence in Graves' disease required over 5 years of antithyroid drugs plus positive TSH receptor antibodies. Study-wide points: Segments TRBV28, TRBJ1-2 and TRBJ2-5 showed preferential usage in persistent disease. Less diverse TCR repertoires were seen in persistent Graves' patients than in newly diagnosed ones.

According to the study, TCR beta libraries were built with iRepertoire HTBI primers and CDR3-region Arm-PCR. Each CDR3 protein gets one entry after TCRdb re-called the multiplex PCR reads with MiXCR. The sample shows around 450,000 distinct CDR3 sequences, about 22% of them seen only once. Noted time point: persistent/refractory GD, antithyroid drugs over 5 years with positive TRAb. Scientists built the TCR library using RNA that was extracted from PBMCs. J was trimmed by 8 bases and V by 3 bases; bases with no gene match: 13. Germline CDR1 reads GTSNPN; CDR2 reads SVGIG (reference sequence). The CDR3 covers 15 residues.

This sequence originates from a female donor with Graves disease. The rearrangement uses TRBV30 and TRBJ1-2, with 9 bases lining up with TRBD1. The sequencing here drew on peripheral blood mononuclear cells (PBMCs), taken when the disease was refractory, from a patient treated with antithyroid drugs. CDR3 bases: TGTGCCTGGAGACATTGGGACAGGGCTTCTGACGGCTACACCTTC. Translated, it gives CAWRHWDRASDGYTF.